This T cell receptor beta chain was obtained from a study of T cell responses to AZD1222 COVID-19 vaccine (dated by TCRdb to the early 2020s). For the wider study: AZD1222 recipients whose second dose came at about 4 weeks and those whose second dose came at about 12 weeks were combined into one group, since spike-specific TCR depth and breadth did not differ between the two schedules. A total of just over 230 trial participants underwent TCR sequencing, of whom about 210 had received two doses of AZD1222 and roughly 26 had received two doses of the MenACWY control vaccine. Trial participants were enrolled by age into subgroups of 18-55, 56-69 and 70-plus years, and around 150, 28 and 57 TCR-sequenced participants, respectively, were included in these subgroups. The paper as a whole reports these results and caveats: Conclusions about previously exposed vaccinees are limited, since just 5 or 6 AZD1222 recipients were seropositive for SARS-CoV-2 at baseline. In the small 56-69-year group, the increase in depth fell short of significance, most likely because of low power. Reportedly, almost half of the unique spike-specific TCRs recognized epitopes lying outside the regions that are mutated in the B.1.351 and B.1.1.7 variants. Because no day 14 peak-response samples were available, the repertoires could be characterized only after the peak T cell response. After two AZD1222 doses, spike-specific TCR breadth and depth were significantly higher than at day 0 and than in MenACWY recipients. CD4 TCRs associated with the vaccine covered the entire spike protein, and the dominant responses were in regions 160-218 and 743-854. Participants were mostly white British and included more females than males, and it was suggested by the authors that clonal diversity may have been underestimated.

The CDR3 regions of human TCRbeta chains were subjected to immunosequencing. Turning to the authors' computational methods: TCRs in the repertoires were matched against a reference library of SARS-CoV-2-specific TCRs that had been generated with the MIRA antigen-specificity platform. Breadth was defined as the fraction of unique TCRs that were SARS-CoV-2-associated, and depth was defined as the fraction of total T cells that were SARS-CoV-2-associated. Each spike-specific TCR was assigned to its reactive spike region and to a CD4 or CD8 class using the MIRA data. Log10-transformed breadth and depth values were compared by one-way ANOVA with Sidak's multiple comparisons tests. Imported from immuneACCESS, the table was reduced by TCRdb to in-frame sequences with V and J called. These copies leave out some clones; in studies compared against another copy, an unresolved V gene accounts for under half, and the cause of the remainder is not known. The V and J calls and the clone size are those of that table, but D and trimming were determined from the DNA. The sample has about 68,000 clones on record, approximately 90% of them singletons. The ten largest clones represent about 2.7% of the sample.

Remarks on this clone: Its antigen is still unknown. Nothing much larger sits one base from this clone, and base qualities are not available.

The meaning of the sample's time point label: baseline before first vaccination. Vaccinee samples were obtained from the UK trials COV001 and COV002, which included a single-blind randomized controlled phase 2/3 trial of AZD1222 (ChAdOx1 nCoV-19) in healthy adults. For TCRbeta chain sequencing, PBMC samples were collected from trial participants at day 0 and at day 28 after the second dose. Reading the germline V gene (reference sequence) gives CDR1 LGHDT and CDR2 YNNKEL. V and J are truncated by 5 bases and 0 bases respectively, leaving an intervening sequence of 11 bases. The CDR3 holds 14 amino acids from the cysteine to the phenylalanine. The entry retains the CDR3 DNA only, 42 bases that are in frame from base 1.

Here the sequenced sample was peripheral blood, taken on day 0 of AZD1222 vaccination. This receptor chain uses TRBV3-1 (or the pseudogene TRBV3-2) and TRBJ2-7, with TRBD1 tentatively as D gene (5 bases match). The receptor comes from an adult in good health. The DNA reads TGTGCCAGCAGCGACAGTGTGAGCTCCTACGAGCAGTACTTC. It translates as CASSDSVSSYEQYF.